A single sample is the source of the 8 T cell receptor beta chains below, sequenced in a study of cytomegalovirus exposure and HLA in healthy donors. Use of 60 Vbeta and 13 Jbeta primers characterized the PCR. The assay was immunoSEQ multiplex PCR, and TCRdb's table has in-frame clones only and misses some. The table lists around 100,000 clones, around 75% of them singletons. Sequencing was performed on PBMCs. These receptors were taken from a woman in her twenties or thirties in good health and CMV-seronegative.

J is TRBJ1-1 and V is TRBV19; possibly TRBD1 for D (5 bases). V was trimmed by 5 bases and J by 11 bases, leaving 24 bases between them. The CDR3 consists of 15 residues. The germline CDR1 and CDR2 sequences are LNHDA and SQIVND (reference sequence). CDR3 coding DNA: TGTGCCAGTAGTGACCTTCGGGGGGGAGGCGGTTGGGCTTTCTTT. It yields the protein CASSDLRGGGGWAFF.

The rearrangement joins TRBV4-2 to TRBJ2-7, with D perhaps TRBD2 (6 bases). The V end was cut by 1 base, the J end by 5 bases, with 15 bases between. This CDR3 comprises 15 residues. The germline CDR1 and CDR2 sequences are LGHNA and YNFKEQ. The DNA for the CDR3 is TGTGCCAGCAGCCAAGGCTTGGAGGGTAGCGACGAGCAGTACTTC. It yields the protein CASSQGLEGSDEQYF.

The chain recombines TRBV19 with TRBJ1-2; 7 nucleotides match TRBD1. J lost 7 bases, V lost 7 bases, and 6 bases had no gene match. The CDR3 length is 12 residues. Germline V gene data show CDR1 as LNHDA and CDR2 as SQIVND (reference sequence). CDR3 protein: CASTYRDSGYTF. The CDR3 nucleotides read TGTGCCAGTACCTATCGGGACAGTGGCTACACCTTC.

The V call is TRBV19, the J call TRBJ1-2; 7 nucleotides match TRBD1. Germline V gene sequence: CDR1 LNHDA, CDR2 SQIVND (reference sequence). The V gene end was trimmed by 7 bases and the J gene end by 0 bases; junction bases not matched to a gene: 11. CDR3 size: 16 residues. CDR3 protein: CASISRGQHSNYGYTF. DNA for the CDR3: TGTGCCAGTATTTCGAGGGGACAGCACTCTAACTATGGCTACACCTTC.

V usage is TRBV29-1 and J usage is TRBJ2-7; TRBD2 matches at 10 bases. Germline values: CDR1 SQVTM, CDR2 ANQGSEA. The J segment lost 4 bases and the V segment lost 4 bases, leaving 4 bases of the junction unmatched. The CDR3 consists of 13 residues. CDR3 coding DNA: TGCAGCGTTGTCCCTAGCGGGAGTTACGAGCAGTACTTC. This gives the protein CSVVPSGSYEQYF.

This chain uses TRBV29-1 with TRBJ1-1, with D perhaps TRBD1 (5 bases). The ends were cut back, 7 bases at V and 8 bases at J, with 11 bases in the middle. Germline V lookup: CDR1 SQVTM, CDR2 ANQGSEA. The CDR3 totals 10 residues. CDR3 residues: CSGGQAEAFF. The CDR3 DNA reads TGCAGCGGGGGCCAGGCCGAAGCTTTCTTT.

The rearrangement links TRBV5-1 to TRBJ2-3, with D hard to call. This CDR3 spans 13 amino acids. V gave up 0 bases and J gave up 4 bases, with 6 bases separating them. Germline V gives CDR1 SGHRS, CDR2 YFSETQ. DNA for the CDR3: TGCGCCAGCAGCTTGGCTACGGCAGATACGCAGTATTTT. As protein: CASSLATADTQYF.

A few counts support this clone. The chain recombines TRBV6-5 with TRBJ1-4; D is perhaps TRBD1 (5 bases). This CDR3 region has 15 residues. Germline CDR1 and CDR2: MNHEY and SVGAGI. Trimming took off 2 bases at V and 6 bases at J, with 13 bases between the two ends. The CDR3 DNA reads TGTGCCAGCAGTTACGGGCAGGACAAGGATGAAAAACTGTTTTTT. Its translation is CASSYGQDKDEKLFF.